This TCR beta chain came from a study of cytomegalovirus exposure and HLA in healthy donors. Study context: The roughly 120 validation repertoires, a later analysis reported, used the same platform as the 666 first-cohort repertoires.

The donors were part of the approximately 120-subject validation cohort, which stood apart from the approximately 670-subject first cohort. The CDR3 spans 15 residues. V lost 4 bases, J lost 2 bases, and 3 bases stayed unmatched. Germline V gene sequence: CDR1 MGHDK, CDR2 SYGVNS. The protocol was immunoSEQ multiplex PCR, while the TCRdb copy is restricted to in-frame clones and leaves out a portion. This sample carries 150,000 to 180,000 clones, 80% to 90% of them seen once, and the ten largest clones take approximately 20%. This clone was observed a single time. The chain has TRBV25-1 and TRBJ2-5; the match to TRBD1 covers 11 bases. This TCR came from a man aged 18 to 30 in good health and CMV-seropositive. Sequenced sample: PBMCs. The CDR3 here is CASSGRDRGQETQYF. As DNA, the CDR3 is TGTGCCAGCAGTGGCCGGGACAGGGGGCAAGAGACCCAGTACTTC.